The entry that follows covers one T cell receptor (beta chain) sequence. Its antigen is still unknown. This record belongs to a study of brain T cells in children with intractable seizures. The sequenced cases were selected for having the highest brain T cell transcript signatures. At least one anti-epileptic drug was given before surgery. Findings and caveats of the study: Pre- and post-surgery blood differed in depth, so pre-surgery absences may be undersampling. HCMV serostatus was not known, and viral specificity came from CDR3 similarity only.

The assay was immunoSEQ multiplex PCR, and TCRdb's table has in-frame clones only and misses some. The data hold 80,000 or so clones, with 90% to 95% observed a single time. Trimming removed 1 base at V and 5 bases at J, with 15 bases between. The CDR3 runs 16 residues. The germline V gene encodes CDR1 SGHAT and CDR2 FQNNGV. The J gene is TRBJ2-1, the V gene TRBV11-2; D not certain. The clonotype was recovered from a girl aged 2 to 9 with Rasmussen encephalitis and intractable seizures. The source was peripheral blood, collected at surgery. The chain's CDR3 is CASSLASGGRDNEQFF. DNA of the CDR3: TGTGCCAGCAGCTTAGCGTCGGGTGGTAGGGACAATGAGCAGTTCTTC.